One and the same sample provided the 7 T cell receptor beta chains below, sequenced in a study of cytomegalovirus exposure and HLA in healthy donors. The PCR employed 60 Vbeta primers together with 13 Jbeta primers. Method: immunoSEQ multiplex PCR; TCRdb's copy keeps in-frame clones and lacks some. The sample records approximately 100,000 clones, less than 85% being singletons. The sequenced sample consisted of PBMCs. The receptors were gathered from a man aged 40-55 years in good health and CMV-seropositive.

The gene calls are TRBV7-8 and TRBJ2-7; 9 bases are shared with TRBD1. The germline CDR1 and CDR2 sequences are SGHVS and FQNEAQ. V was clipped by 6 bases and J by 0 bases; unmatched bases: 6. The CDR3 is 15 amino acids. CDR3 in amino acids: CASSFGQGSSYEQYF. The DNA of the CDR3 is TGTGCCAGCAGTTTTGGACAGGGGAGCTCCTACGAGCAGTACTTC.

The V gene is TRBV7-9, the J gene TRBJ2-1, with 8 nucleotides matching TRBD2. The V segment lost 3 bases and the J segment 5 bases; nucleotides outside the gene matches: 3. Germline V gives CDR1 SEHNR, CDR2 FQNEAQ (reference sequence). The length of the CDR3 is 14 residues. The DNA for the CDR3 is TGTGCCAGCAGCTTTGCACTAGCGGACAATGAGCAGTTCTTC. Translated, it gives CASSFALADNEQFF.

This rearrangement joins TRBV6-1 to TRBJ2-3; D possibly corresponds to TRBD2 (5 bases). V gave up 8 bases and J gave up 3 bases, with 15 bases separating them. The CDR3 runs 14 residues. Germline V gives CDR1 MNHNS, CDR2 SASEGT. The CDR3 loop reads CASLRGERTDTQYF. The CDR3 DNA is TGTGCCAGCCTCCGGGGTGAGAGGACAGATACGCAGTATTTT.

The chain links TRBV6-5 to TRBJ1-1, with D maybe TRBD1 (5 bases). Trimming removed 0 bases from V and 1 base from J, with 12 bases in between. The CDR3 is 16 amino acids. Germline CDR1 and CDR2: MNHEY and SVGAGI. In nucleotides, the CDR3 is TGTGCCAGCAGTTACTCGCCAGGGTCGAGGAACACTGAAGCTTTCTTT. This codes for CASSYSPGSRNTEAFF.

This clone has more than one count but fewer than ten. J is TRBJ2-3 and V is TRBV4-1; TRBD1 agrees at 8 bases. In germline, CDR1 is MGHRA, CDR2 YSYEKL. The J segment lost 5 bases and the V segment lost 6 bases, leaving 4 bases of the junction unmatched. The CDR3 runs to 13 residues. The CDR3 here is CASRQTGEDTQYF. In DNA, the CDR3 is TGCGCCAGCAGACAGACAGGGGAAGATACGCAGTATTTT.

V and J are TRBV5-4 and TRBJ2-1, with TRBD1 identical over 7 bases. The germline V gene encodes CDR1 SGHNT and CDR2 YYREEE (reference sequence). With 0 bases clipped from V and 1 base from J, the junction kept 1 base outside the gene matches. CDR3 length: 15 residues. The CDR3 DNA sequence: TGTGCCAGCAGCTTGGACAGGGGATCCTACAATGAGCAGTTCTTC. It encodes CASSLDRGSYNEQFF.

This clone occurred a few times. The V gene is TRBV4-1, the J gene TRBJ1-1, with D uncertain. Per germline, CDR1 MGHRA and CDR2 YSYEKL. The CDR3 totals 17 residues. V was shortened by 4 bases and J by 0 bases, with 18 bases between the two germline ends. CDR3 loop: CASSLRSGSQVNTEAFF. The CDR3, as DNA: TGCGCCAGCAGCCTACGAAGTGGGTCTCAGGTGAACACTGAAGCTTTCTTT.